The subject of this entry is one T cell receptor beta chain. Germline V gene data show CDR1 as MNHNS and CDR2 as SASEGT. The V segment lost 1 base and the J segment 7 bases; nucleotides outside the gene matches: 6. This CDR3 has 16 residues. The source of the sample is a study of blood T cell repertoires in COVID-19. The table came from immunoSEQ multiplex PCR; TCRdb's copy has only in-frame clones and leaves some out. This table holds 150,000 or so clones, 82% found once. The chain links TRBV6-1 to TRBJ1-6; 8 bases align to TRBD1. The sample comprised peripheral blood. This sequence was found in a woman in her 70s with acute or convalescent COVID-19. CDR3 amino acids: CASSEVLGTGNSPLHF. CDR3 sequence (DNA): TGTGCCAGCAGTGAAGTATTGGGGACAGGAAATTCACCCCTCCACTTT.